This TCR beta chain was obtained from a study of cytomegalovirus exposure and HLA in healthy donors. Whole-study findings and limits: Highest at DRB1 and lowest at HLA-C, TCR association rates differed among HLA loci in a later analysis. Researchers reported in a later analysis that common viral pathogens appeared linked to several top clusters.

In the case of this clone: The antigen is undetermined. One end of the junction does not line up with germline, which may come from a read error.

Primers for the PCR totalled 60 Vbeta and 13 Jbeta. The data were produced by immunoSEQ multiplex PCR, yet TCRdb's version contains in-frame clones alone and is incomplete. The table shows 100,000 to 150,000 clones, with 70% to 75% occurring only once. The V gene's germline CDR1 is SGHTA and CDR2 FQGNSA. The CDR3 contains 15 residues. This receptor was identified in a woman between 40 and 50 years old in good health and CMV-seronegative. The J gene is TRBJ2-7, the V gene TRBV7-2; TRBD1 matches 10 bases. The sequencing input was PBMCs. CDR3 nucleotides: TGTGCCAGCAACTTAGGACAGGGGGGGATCTACGAGCAGTACTTC. Its protein product is CASNLGQGGIYEQYF.